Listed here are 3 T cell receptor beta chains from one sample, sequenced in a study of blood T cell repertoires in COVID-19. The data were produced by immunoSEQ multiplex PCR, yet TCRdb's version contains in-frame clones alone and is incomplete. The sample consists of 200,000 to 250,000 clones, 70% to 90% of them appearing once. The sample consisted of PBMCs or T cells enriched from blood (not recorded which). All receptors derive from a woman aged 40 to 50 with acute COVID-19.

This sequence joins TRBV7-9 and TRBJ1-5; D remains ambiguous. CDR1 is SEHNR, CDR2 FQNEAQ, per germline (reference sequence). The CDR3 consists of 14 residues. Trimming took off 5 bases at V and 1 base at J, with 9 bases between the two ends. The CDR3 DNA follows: TGTGCCAGCAGCGGAGGGCGGAGCAATCAGCCCCAGCATTTT. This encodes CASSGGRSNQPQHF.

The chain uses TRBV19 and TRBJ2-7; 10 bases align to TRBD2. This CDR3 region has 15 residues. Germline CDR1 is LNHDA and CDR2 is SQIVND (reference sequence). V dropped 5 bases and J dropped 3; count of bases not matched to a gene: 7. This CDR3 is CASSWSSGRIYEQYF. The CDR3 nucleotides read TGTGCCAGTAGTTGGAGTAGCGGGAGGATCTACGAGCAGTACTTC.

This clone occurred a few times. The CDR3 DNA sequence: TGTGCCAGCAGCCCGACGGGACTGATTCAAGAGACCCAGTACTTC. Translation gives CASSPTGLIQETQYF. The rearrangement links TRBV7-9 to TRBJ2-5; perhaps TRBD2 as D (6 bases). This CDR3 has 15 residues. Germline loops: CDR1 SEHNR, CDR2 FQNEAQ (reference sequence). Trimming took off 5 bases at V and 2 bases at J, with 15 bases between the two ends.